The clone carrying this T cell receptor beta chain is a singleton in its sample. The antigen is not known. The data are from a study of T cell repertoires in cytomegalovirus infection. Each CDR3 protein is one row after TCRdb ran MiXCR on the reads. The sample consists of nearly 700,000 distinct CDR3 sequences, approximately 33% of them appearing once. This CDR3 region has 12 residues. The V end was cut by 6 bases, the J end by 2 bases, with 7 bases between. CDR1 SNHLY and CDR2 FYNNEI come from the germline V gene. General study results and limits: HLA-C-restricted CMV clonotypes gave the most frequent clonotype in two of eight donors.

The material sequenced was cultured PBMCs, taken from culture after CMV antigen stimulation. The genes are TRBV2 and TRBJ1-2; D not resolved. The TCR originated in a human donor in good health (CMV status not recorded). Some clones in this sample may be carry-over from other donors' samples. The CDR3 sequence is CASREDNYGYTF. CDR3 sequence (DNA): TGTGCCAGCAGGGAGGACAACTATGGCTACACCTTC. Full variable domain (outside the CDR3, taken from reference TRBV2 and TRBJ1-2): EPEVTQTPSHQVTQMGQEVILRCVPISNHLYFYWYRQILGQKVEFLVSFYNNEISEKSEIFDDQFSVERPDGSNFTLKIRSTKLEDSAMYFCASREDNYGYTFGSGTRLTVV.